This is a list of T cell receptor beta chains from one sample in a study of breast tumors, draining lymph nodes, adjacent tissues. TCRdb processed the multiplex PCR reads anew with MiXCR; each CDR3 protein has one entry. The sample shows under 45,000 distinct CDR3 sequences, about 36% of them seen only once. The material sequenced was breast tumor tissue. These TCRs come from a female donor with breast cancer. Some clones in this sample may be carry-over from other donors' samples. Both conserved end residues are part of each CDR3. The order of the fields is J gene, V gene, D gene, clone size, CDR3 protein, CDR3 DNA. A D gene is named only where the DNA matches it firmly. A clone size is listed for some rows: how often the clone was seen (once, few, many), or a class if it is expanded.

>TRBJ2-2|TRBV15|-|-
CATTRDCGSRTGELFF
TGTGCCACCACCAGAGACTGCGGCAGCAGGACCGGGGAGCTGTTTTTT
>TRBJ1-5|TRBV6-5|-|medium-sized
CASSYGRNQPQHF
TGTGCCAGCAGTTACGGTCGCAATCAGCCCCAGCATTTT
>TRBJ2-4|TRBV24-1|-|-
CATSETGAKNIQYF
TGTGCCACCAGTGAAACGGGAGCCAAAAACATTCAGTACTTC
>TRBJ2-7|TRBV20-1|TRBD2|many
CSARVLAVSYEQYF
TGCAGTGCTAGAGTCCTAGCGGTTTCTTACGAGCAGTACTTC
>TRBJ2-3|TRBV5-5|TRBD1|-
CASSRQGATDTQYF
TGTGCCAGCAGCCGACAGGGGGCGACAGATACGCAGTATTTT
>TRBJ2-5|TRBV6-5|-|-
CASSYSVAGQETQYF
TGTGCCAGCAGTTACTCGGTGGCGGGTCAAGAGACCCAGTACTTC
>TRBJ2-1|TRBV5-5|TRBD2|-
CASSPKLLTSGRAFEQFF
TGTGCCAGCAGTCCTAAACTGCTTACTAGCGGGAGGGCCTTTGAACAGTTCTTC
>TRBJ2-3|TRBV27|-|many
CASGTSGFADTQYF
TGTGCCAGCGGTACTAGTGGCTTCGCAGATACGCAGTATTTT
>TRBJ2-7|TRBV5-1|TRBD1|many
CASSSGTGGASYEQYF
TGCGCCAGCAGCTCGGGGACAGGGGGCGCTTCCTACGAGCAGTACTTC
>TRBJ1-2|TRBV12-3/TRBV12-4|-|-
CASSSGANYGYTF
TGTGCCAGCAGTTCAGGGGCTAACTATGGCTACACCTTC
>TRBJ2-2|TRBV20-1|TRBD1|many
CSARSLGQGDTGELFF
TGCAGTGCTAGATCCCTTGGACAGGGTGACACCGGGGAGCTGTTTTTT
>TRBJ2-7|TRBV7-6|TRBD2|many
CASSLVGSGSHEQYF
TGTGCCAGCAGCTTAGTGGGTAGCGGGAGCCACGAGCAGTACTTC
>TRBJ2-3|TRBV20-1|-|-
CSADPGPLGADTQYF
TGCAGTGCTGATCCGGGACCCCTGGGGGCAGATACGCAGTATTTT
>TRBJ1-5|TRBV19|TRBD1|many
CASNDRGSYQPQHF
TGTGCCAGTAATGACAGGGGAAGCTATCAGCCCCAGCATTTT
>TRBJ2-5|TRBV20-1|TRBD2|-
CSAELAGGPETQYF
TGCAGTGCCGAACTAGCGGGAGGGCCGGAGACCCAGTACTTC
>TRBJ2-2|TRBV20-1|-|-
CSAEDKGTGELFF
TGCAGCGCTGAGGACAAGGGAACCGGGGAGCTGTTTTTT
>TRBJ2-2|TRBV29-1|-|-
CNVEDDVGELFF
TGCAACGTTGAAGATGACGTCGGGGAGCTGTTTTTT
>TRBJ2-1|TRBV7-2|-|-
CASSLTDQIFNEQFF
TGTGCCAGCAGCTTAACAGATCAGATCTTCAATGAGCAGTTCTTC
>TRBJ2-1|TRBV29-1|-|medium-sized
CSVSLVERDRSYNEQFF
TGCAGCGTTTCGTTGGTCGAAAGGGACCGCTCCTACAATGAGCAGTTCTTC
>TRBJ2-3|TRBV6-5|-|many
CASSPRDKLRDTQYF
TGTGCCAGCAGTCCCCGGGACAAGCTCCGAGATACGCAGTATTTT
>TRBJ1-1|TRBV20-1|-|-
CSAPNRDEAFF
TGCAGTGCCCCGAACAGGGATGAAGCTTTCTTT
>TRBJ2-1|TRBV29-1|-|many
CSVVQDLDSNNEQFF
TGCAGCGTTGTTCAAGACCTAGACAGCAACAATGAGCAGTTCTTC
>TRBJ2-1|TRBV7-8|TRBD1|many
CASSPTRGISYNEQFF
TGTGCCAGCAGCCCTACCAGGGGGATTTCCTACAATGAGCAGTTCTTC
>TRBJ2-3|TRBV20-1|-|many
CSVRGWGDTQYF
TGCAGTGTCAGGGGTTGGGGGGATACGCAGTATTTT
>TRBJ2-7|TRBV11-2|-|many
CASSYLQGGEQYF
TGTGCCAGCAGCTACCTACAGGGTGGAGAGCAGTACTTC
>TRBJ2-7|TRBV20-1|TRBD2|-
CSARPTGGWNEQYF
TGCAGTGCTAGACCCACGGGGGGTTGGAACGAGCAGTACTTC
>TRBJ2-3|TRBV6-5|-|many
CASRTGRISTDTQYF
TGTGCCAGCAGAACGGGACGGATTAGCACAGATACGCAGTATTTT
>TRBJ2-1|TRBV2|-|large
CASRTTGTTYNEQFF
TGTGCCAGCAGGACGACAGGTACCACCTACAATGAGCAGTTCTTC
>TRBJ2-7|TRBV15|TRBD1|-
CATSSSPGQVDEQYF
TGTGCCACCAGTAGCAGTCCGGGACAGGTTGACGAGCAGTACTTC
>TRBJ2-1|TRBV20-1|TRBD2|many
CSARRGAGSSYNEQFF
TGCAGTGCTAGAAGGGGAGCGGGAAGCTCCTACAATGAGCAGTTCTTC
>TRBJ1-2|TRBV4-1|-|many
CASSQDKGMSYTF
TGCGCCAGCAGCCAAGATAAGGGGATGAGCTACACCTTC
>TRBJ2-1|TRBV11-3|TRBD2|many
CASRSSGSNEQFF
TGTGCCAGCAGGTCTAGCGGGAGCAATGAGCAGTTCTTC
>TRBJ2-3|TRBV4-3|-|few
CASSQDGDRPVTDTQYF
TGCGCCAGCAGCCAAGATGGGGACCGGCCGGTCACAGATACGCAGTATTTT